Each of the 28 T cell receptor beta chains below was sequenced from the same sample in a study of control samples from healthy donors and cancer patients. Sequenced by immunoSEQ multiplex PCR; TCRdb stores in-frame clones only, minus some. In the table there are about 150,000 clones, 70% to 90% of which are singletons. The sequenced sample consisted of blood. All receptors derive from a man aged 18 to 35 in good health.

The table lists this clone with a few counts. The V and J genes are TRBV5-1 and TRBJ2-7, with 10 bases identical to TRBD1. Trimming removed 0 bases from V and 0 bases from J; junction bases left unmatched: 6. Looked up from germline, CDR1 is SGHRS and CDR2 is YFSETQ. The CDR3 is 17 amino acids. The CDR3 bases are TGCGCCAGCAGCTTGGCGGGCCGGGACAGGGGCTCCTACGAGCAGTACTTC. Encoded protein: CASSLAGRDRGSYEQYF.

The chain employs TRBV7-9 and TRBJ1-4, with D possibly being TRBD1 (6 bases). From germline, CDR1 is SEHNR and CDR2 FQNEAQ (reference sequence). V lost 9 bases to trimming and J lost 1 base, with 12 bases between them. The CDR3 consists of 14 residues. The CDR3 DNA is TGTGCCAGTAATGACAGGTTAACTAATGAAAAACTGTTTTTT. It is translated as CASNDRLTNEKLFF.

The chain couples TRBV2 to TRBJ1-6, with TRBD1 identical over 7 bases. V gave up 4 bases and J gave up 0 bases; unmatched junction bases: 6. Germline V gene sequence: CDR1 SNHLY, CDR2 FYNNEI. This CDR3 comprises 17 residues. The CDR3 nucleotides read TGTGCCAGCAGTGGGACAGGTGTAACCTCCTATAATTCACCCCTCCACTTT. It yields the protein CASSGTGVTSYNSPLHF.

The V gene is TRBV5-6, the J gene TRBJ2-5; tentatively, D is TRBD2 (6 bases). V was pared by 0 bases and J by 2 bases, with 8 bases between. The CDR3 loop spans 14 amino acids. The V gene's germline CDR1 is SGHDT and CDR2 YYEEEE. The chain's CDR3 is CASSLVGGQETQYF. The CDR3 coding sequence is TGTGCCAGCAGCTTGGTGGGGGGTCAAGAGACCCAGTACTTC.

The CDR3: CASSESTGEGEKLFF. Here the CDR3 DNA reads TGTGCCAGCAGCGAATCGACAGGGGAGGGTGAAAAACTGTTTTTT. This chain uses TRBV9 with TRBJ1-4; 8 bases map to TRBD1. With V trimmed by 3 bases and J by 7 bases, 8 bases remained unmatched. The CDR3 spans 15 residues. Germline V gene lookup returns CDR1 SGDLS and CDR2 YYNGEE.

The chain carries TRBV27 and TRBJ1-6; D is ambiguous. V was trimmed by 3 bases and J by 2 bases, leaving 14 bases between them. CDR1 and CDR2 (germline): MNHEY, SMNVEV (reference sequence). The CDR3 has 17 residues. CDR3 protein: CASSFQVGRTYNSPLHF. The CDR3 bases are TGTGCCAGCAGTTTCCAGGTCGGGCGAACCTATAATTCACCCCTCCACTTT.

This clone was picked up one time. The CDR3: CAWSVKDNYGYTF. The CDR3 DNA reads as TGTGCCTGGAGTGTGAAGGATAACTATGGCTACACCTTC. The chain recombines TRBV30 with TRBJ1-2; D unclear. Per the germline V gene, CDR1 is GTSNPN and CDR2 is SVGIG (reference sequence). The length of the CDR3 is 13 residues. Trimming removed 0 bases from V and 1 base from J, with 6 bases in between.

The rearrangement joins TRBV21-1 to TRBJ2-7; the D call TRBD1 from the table was never checked on the DNA. TRBV21-1 is termed a pseudogene. This CDR3 is 16 amino acids long. The DNA of the CDR3 is TGTGCCAGCAGCCCCCCGGACAGGGGGGAGCCCGGTGAGCAGTACTTC. This encodes CASSPPDRGEPGEQYF.

The chain links TRBV28 to TRBJ2-2; 8 nucleotides align to TRBD1. Germline CDR1 reads MDHEN; CDR2 reads SYDVKM. CDR3 length: 15 amino acids. Unmatched junction bases numbered 7, after V lost 6 bases and J lost 4 bases. As DNA, the CDR3 is TGTGCCAGCAGCTACGACAGGGGCTCCACCGGGGAGCTGTTTTTT. Translating it yields CASSYDRGSTGELFF.

The chain uses TRBV9 and TRBJ1-1; 8 bases line up with TRBD1. Unmatched junction bases numbered 5, after V lost 3 bases and J lost 7 bases. CDR1 SGDLS and CDR2 YYNGEE come from the germline V gene. This CDR3 region has 13 residues. The CDR3 bases are TGTGCCAGCAGCGACGCAGGGGGCCGTGAAGCTTTCTTT. Its protein product is CASSDAGGREAFF.

The rearrangement links TRBV28 to TRBJ2-1, with D possibly called TRBD1 or TRBD2 (5 bases each). V was trimmed by 5 bases and J by 10 bases, leaving 12 bases between them. From germline, CDR1 is MDHEN and CDR2 SYDVKM. The CDR3 runs to 12 residues. In DNA form, the CDR3 reads TGTGCCAGCAGTCCGGGGTGGGGGGAGCAGTTCTTC. Translated: CASSPGWGEQFF.

The chain recombines TRBV7-2 with TRBJ1-3; D is unclear. V was cut by 7 bases and J by 2 bases, with 15 bases left in between. Germline CDR1 and CDR2: SGHTA and FQGNSA. The CDR3 totals 15 residues. The CDR3 sequence is CASTLRAAAGNTIYF. CDR3 in DNA: TGTGCCAGCACTCTTCGGGCGGCGGCTGGAAACACCATATATTTT.

This rearrangement joins TRBV27 to TRBJ1-4, with no clear D. CDR1 MNHEY and CDR2 SMNVEV come from the germline V gene (reference sequence). The V end was cut by 5 bases, the J end by 2 bases, with 6 bases between. The CDR3 is 13 residues long. In nucleotides, the CDR3 is TGTGCCAGCAGTCCCTACACTAATGAAAAACTGTTTTTT. Translated: CASSPYTNEKLFF.

The chain recombines TRBV7-3 with TRBJ2-3; 8 nucleotides align to TRBD2. V was clipped by 0 bases and J by 1 base; unmatched bases: 3. This CDR3 region has 16 residues. Germline lookup yields CDR1 SGHTA and CDR2 FQGTGA. CDR3 nucleotides: TGTGCCAGCAGCTTAACCGGACTAGCTCGCACAGATACGCAGTATTTT. It codes for CASSLTGLARTDTQYF. The variable domain in full, completed from reference TRBV7-3 and TRBJ2-3, reads GAGVSQTPSNKVTEKGKYVELRCDPISGHTALYWYRQSLGQGPEFLIYFQGTGAADDSGLPNDRFFAVRPEGSVSTLKIQRTERGDSAVYLCASSLTGLARTDTQYFGPGTRLTVL.

The rearrangement links TRBV5-1 to TRBJ2-5; TRBD1 agrees at 9 bases. Per germline, CDR1 SGHRS and CDR2 YFSETQ. This CDR3 comprises 17 residues. J gave up 5 bases and V 4 bases, and 15 bases lay outside the gene matches. The CDR3: CASSARAQGALGETQYF. CDR3 nucleotide sequence: TGCGCCAGCAGCGCCCGTGCACAGGGGGCGCTTGGGGAGACCCAGTACTTC.

This chain links TRBV14 with TRBJ1-4, with TRBD1 matching over 9 bases. CDR3 length: 15 amino acids. After removal of 0 bases from V and 7 bases from J, the junction contained 3 bases not matched to a gene. Germline V gene lookup returns CDR1 SGHDN and CDR2 FVKESK. The CDR3 nucleotides read TGTGCCAGCAGCCAAGAAACAGGGGGCGGTGAAAAACTGTTTTTT. Encoded protein: CASSQETGGGEKLFF.

This clone was counted once. The V gene is TRBV27, the J gene TRBJ1-3; weak D call: TRBD1 (5 bases). Germline V gene sequence: CDR1 MNHEY, CDR2 SMNVEV (reference sequence). Trimming left V 6 bases short and J 4 bases short, with 16 bases between. CDR3 length: 15 amino acids. The CDR3 is CASSTNGARGNTIYF. The CDR3 DNA reads as TGTGCCAGCAGCACCAACGGGGCTCGAGGAAACACCATATATTTT.

The chain carries TRBV6-5 and TRBJ1-1; the D is unclear. The CDR3 loop spans 14 amino acids. Trimming took off 4 bases at V and 0 bases at J, with 9 bases between the two ends. CDR1 MNHEY and CDR2 SVGAGI come from the germline V gene. The CDR3 DNA reads TGTGCCAGCAGTTCCGGACGGGTGAACACTGAAGCTTTCTTT. Translated: CASSSGRVNTEAFF.

A single count supports this clone. The CDR3 DNA reads as TGTGCCTGGAGTGGGGACTTAAACACCGGGGAGCTGTTTTTT. This codes for CAWSGDLNTGELFF. The chain employs TRBV30 and TRBJ2-2; maybe TRBD2 (6 bases). The germline gives CDR1 GTSNPN, CDR2 SVGIG (reference sequence). The CDR3 loop spans 14 amino acids. Trimming stripped 1 base from V and 2 bases from J, with 8 bases between. The whole variable domain, filled in from reference TRBV30 and TRBJ2-2, reads SQTIHQWPATLVQPVGSPLSLECTVEGTSNPNLYWYRQAAGRGLQLLFYSVGIGQISSEVPQNLSASRPQDRQFILSSKKLLLSDSGFYLCAWSGDLNTGELFFGEGSRLTVL.

The V call is TRBV29-1, the J call TRBJ2-3; no definite D call. The V end lost 8 bases, the J end lost 0 bases, and 9 bases lay between the germline ends. The CDR3 is made up of 12 amino acids. Germline V CDR1 and CDR2: SQVTM, ANQGSEA. This CDR3 is CSTETSTDTQYF. CDR3 nucleotides: TGCAGCACCGAGACTAGCACAGATACGCAGTATTTT.

The chain carries TRBV18 and TRBJ1-4; TRBD1 is a possible D gene (5 bases). Between the trimmed V and J ends, which lost 3 bases and 8 bases, there was a span of 13 bases. The CDR3 runs 14 residues. Per the germline V gene, CDR1 is KGHSH and CDR2 is LQKENI. In nucleotides, the CDR3 is TGTGCCAGCTCACCTGACAGATTAAAAGAAAAACTGTTTTTT. Protein: CASSPDRLKEKLFF.

The chain carries TRBV5-6 and TRBJ1-2; D remains unclear. Germline CDR1 and CDR2: SGHDT and YYEEEE. The CDR3 is made up of 16 amino acids. The ends were cut back, 4 bases at V and 7 bases at J, with 23 bases in the middle. In DNA, the CDR3 is TGTGCCAGCAGCGACGGGAGCCCTCCCCCCGTCCCTGGCTACACCTTC. The encoded protein is CASSDGSPPPVPGYTF.

The V gene is TRBV3-1 (or the pseudogene TRBV3-2), the J gene TRBJ2-3, with TRBD1 identical over 7 bases. CDR1 is LGHDT, CDR2 YNNKEL, per germline (reference sequence). The J segment lost 6 bases and the V segment lost 4 bases, leaving 7 bases of the junction unmatched. This CDR3 region has 14 residues. The CDR3 DNA reads as TGTGCCAGCAGCCCTCGGACAGGAAAGGATACGCAGTATTTT. Its protein is CASSPRTGKDTQYF.

Regarding this clone: Other DNA sequences of this sample code for an identical CDR3. V usage is TRBV28 and J usage is TRBJ2-3, with 14 bases lining up with TRBD2. The V and J ends lost 4 bases and 0 bases, in that order; junction bases with no gene match: 18. The germline V gene encodes CDR1 MDHEN and CDR2 SYDVKM. This CDR3 has 22 amino acids. The CDR3 protein is CASSSSSLLGLAGAISTDTQYF. In nucleotides, the CDR3 is TGTGCCAGCAGTTCCTCCTCTCTTCTGGGACTAGCGGGGGCCATAAGCACAGATACGCAGTATTTT.

The V gene is TRBV6-2 or TRBV6-3, the J gene TRBJ2-7; D call uncertain. Germline-derived CDR1 and CDR2 are MNHEY and SVGEGT. The CDR3 sequence is 16 residues long. V dropped 4 bases and J dropped 2 bases, with 18 bases sitting between them. In nucleotides, the CDR3 is TGTGCCAGCAGTTCCCCTTTACAGTCTCGAACCTACGAGCAGTACTTC. Encoded protein: CASSSPLQSRTYEQYF.

The chain uses TRBV10-3 and TRBJ2-1; 12 bases match TRBD2. The CDR3 spans 15 residues. Germline CDR1 and CDR2: ENHRY and SYGVKD. V shed 6 bases and J 7 bases; nucleotides not matched to a gene: 7. The CDR3 loop reads CAIRLAGGPGNEQFF. The CDR3 DNA is TGTGCCATCAGACTAGCGGGGGGCCCTGGTAATGAGCAGTTCTTC.

The chain recombines TRBV13 with TRBJ2-3; D unclear. CDR3 length: 13 residues. V was pared by 8 bases and J by 1 base, with 10 bases between. Looked up from germline, CDR1 is PRHDT and CDR2 is FYEKMQ (reference sequence). For the CDR3, the DNA is TGTGCCAGCGAAGACGTCGGCACAGATACGCAGTATTTT. This codes for CASEDVGTDTQYF. The variable domain in full, with the rest retrieved from reference TRBV13 and TRBJ2-3, is AAGVIQSPRHLIKEKRETATLKCYPIPRHDTVYWYQQGPGQDPQFLISFYEKMQSDKGSIPDRFSAQQFSDYHSELNMSSLELGDSALYFCASEDVGTDTQYFGPGTRLTVL.

This sequence joins TRBV6-2 or TRBV6-3 and TRBJ2-2; D gene ambiguous. V lost 4 bases, J lost 1 base, and 13 bases lay in between. The CDR3 has 16 amino acids. The V gene's germline CDR1 is MNHEY and CDR2 SVGEGT. This CDR3 is CASSSPKGQNTGELFF. CDR3 sequence (DNA): TGTGCCAGCAGTTCCCCAAAGGGTCAGAACACCGGGGAGCTGTTTTTT.